A few counts support the clone carrying this TCR beta chain. What it recognizes is unknown. This record comes from a study of response to subunit inactivated influenza vaccine. Study-level results: That few new T cells are recruited by each seasonal influenza vaccination was the authors' suggestion.

The CDR3 is 15 residues long. V gave up 5 bases and J gave up 7 bases, with 18 bases separating them. TCRdb re-called the RT-PCR reads through MiXCR, storing one row per CDR3 protein. The data show about 570,000 distinct CDR3 sequences, about 11% seen once. These sequences were also reported in another study, on T cells expressing NK-cell markers. That paper adds: Libraries used 5'RACE template switching adding universal primer site and UMIs. There were seven HCMV-seropositive donors and one seronegative donor among the eight sequenced. Whether expanded NKG2C+ T cell clones were HCMV specific stayed uncertain.

This specimen consisted of PBMCs from blood, obtained on the day of vaccination. The chain recombines TRBV12-3 or TRBV12-4 with TRBJ1-5; no clear D. This TCR came from a man between 50 and 59 years old who received an inactivated influenza vaccine. This CDR3 is CASSAGKTFLQPQHF. The CDR3 DNA sequence: TGTGCCAGCAGTGCGGGCAAGACGTTTTTACAGCCCCAGCATTTT.